These 27 T cell receptor beta chains were sequenced from one sample in a study of T cell responses to AZD1222 COVID-19 vaccine. Measured with immunoSEQ multiplex PCR; TCRdb has only the in-frame clones, and not every one. Found here are approximately 140,000 clones, about 92% of them singletons; the top ten hold 1.5% to 2%. Sequencing was performed on peripheral blood, taken on day 0 of AZD1222 vaccination. These receptors all come from an adult in good health.

V gene TRBV19 combines with J gene TRBJ1-6; 7 nucleotides match TRBD1. Germline lookup yields CDR1 LNHDA and CDR2 SQIVND (reference sequence). The CDR3 loop spans 15 amino acids. The V and J ends lost 4 bases and 7 bases, in that order; junction bases with no gene match: 7. The CDR3 region has the DNA TGTGCCAGTAGTAAGCCGACAGGGAGAAATTCACCCCTCCACTTT. Its protein product is CASSKPTGRNSPLHF.

V and J are TRBV24-1 and TRBJ2-3; 8 positions agree with TRBD2. V lost 3 bases to trimming and J lost 2 bases; unmatched junction nucleotides: 6. The CDR3 is 16 amino acids. Per germline, CDR1 KGHDR and CDR2 SFDVKD. The DNA for the CDR3 is TGTGCCACCAGTGATCCGAGCGGGGGACTCACAGATACGCAGTATTTT. It translates to CATSDPSGGLTDTQYF.

The chain employs TRBV5-4 and TRBJ2-7, with TRBD1 matching 8 bases. The CDR3 has 14 residues. V lost 5 bases and J lost 0; bases outside the gene matches: 4. Looked up from germline, CDR1 is SGHNT and CDR2 is YYREEE (reference sequence). DNA for the CDR3: TGTGCCAGCAGATGGGACAGGAGCTCCTACGAGCAGTACTTC. The encoded protein is CASRWDRSSYEQYF.

The rearrangement links TRBV5-3 to TRBJ1-5; TRBD1 is a possible D gene (6 bases). TRBV5-3 is assigned to the ORF class and has an uncertain function. CDR3 length equals 11 residues. Trimming removed 7 bases from V and 7 bases from J, with 9 bases in between. CDR3 sequence: CARQQGQPQHF. CDR3 sequence (DNA): TGTGCCAGACAACAGGGACAGCCCCAGCATTTT.

This clone was counted between two and nine times. The chain uses TRBV6-6 and TRBJ2-1; 8 bases line up with TRBD1. This CDR3 contains 13 residues. With 10 bases clipped from V and 3 bases from J, the junction kept 5 bases outside the gene matches. Germline V lookup: CDR1 MNHNY, CDR2 SVGAGI (reference sequence). CDR3 residues: CATGTGNYNEQFF. The CDR3 DNA sequence: TGTGCCACCGGGACAGGTAACTACAATGAGCAGTTCTTC.

This sequence joins TRBV29-1 and TRBJ2-7; perhaps TRBD2 as D (6 bases). The CDR3 sequence is 15 residues long. Germline V gene lookup returns CDR1 SQVTM and CDR2 ANQGSEA. V was trimmed by 1 base and J by 3 bases, leaving 16 bases between them. CDR3 sequence reads: CSVEGSRGTGYEQYF. The CDR3 DNA follows: TGCAGCGTTGAAGGAAGTAGAGGGACTGGCTACGAGCAGTACTTC.

The rearrangement links TRBV5-1 to TRBJ1-4; D ambiguous. The V and J ends lost 2 bases and 4 bases respectively, with 12 bases between them. Germline V gene sequence: CDR1 SGHRS, CDR2 YFSETQ. CDR3 length: 15 residues. The CDR3 DNA is TGCGCCAGCAGCTTTGGCGGACCACTTAATGAAAAACTGTTTTTT. It codes for CASSFGGPLNEKLFF.

The V call is TRBV5-1, the J call TRBJ2-7; 9 bases line up with TRBD1. The CDR3 sequence is 15 residues long. Germline V gene sequence: CDR1 SGHRS, CDR2 YFSETQ. The J segment lost 2 bases and the V segment lost 4 bases, leaving 7 bases of the junction unmatched. CDR3: CASSPGQGNPYEQYF. The CDR3 DNA follows: TGCGCCAGCAGCCCGGGACAGGGTAACCCCTACGAGCAGTACTTC.

The genes are TRBV25-1 and TRBJ2-2; TRBD2 matches 10 bases. Germline V gene data show CDR1 as MGHDK and CDR2 as SYGVNS. This CDR3 comprises 16 residues. J was trimmed by 6 bases and V by 3 bases; bases with no gene match: 7. The CDR3 nucleotides read TGTGCCAGCAGTGACTTCGCTAGCGGGAGCCCCGGGGAGCTGTTTTTT. Protein sequence: CASSDFASGSPGELFF.

The chain joins TRBV4-2 to TRBJ1-1; D remains ambiguous. V shed 1 base and J shed 4 bases, with 13 bases lying between them. This CDR3 is built from 15 residues. The germline CDR1 and CDR2 sequences are LGHNA and YNFKEQ. CDR3 sequence: CASSQVGERSTEAFF. CDR3 DNA: TGTGCCAGCAGCCAAGTAGGCGAGAGGAGCACTGAAGCTTTCTTT.

The genes are TRBV24-1 and TRBJ2-1; TRBD2 agrees at 7 bases. Germline CDR1 KGHDR, CDR2 SFDVKD. The CDR3 runs to 16 residues. V lost 4 bases and J lost 5; bases outside the gene matches: 10. The CDR3 DNA reads as TGTGCCACCAGTGACTCAGCTCTAGCGGAGAACAATGAGCAGTTCTTC. Its translation is CATSDSALAENNEQFF.

J is TRBJ1-6 and V is TRBV5-6; D not certain. The germline CDR1 and CDR2 sequences are SGHDT and YYEEEE. Trimming pared 1 base from V and 6 bases from J, leaving 2 bases between. CDR3 length: 12 amino acids. The CDR3 reads CASSLSNSPLHF. For the CDR3, the DNA is TGTGCCAGCAGCTTGAGTAATTCACCCCTCCACTTT.

This clone came up once. The chain has TRBV5-4 and TRBJ2-5; 15 nucleotides align to TRBD2. J lost 5 bases, V lost 4 bases, and 6 bases had no gene match. The CDR3 length is 16 residues. CDR1 SGHNT and CDR2 YYREEE come from the germline V gene (reference sequence). Here the CDR3 DNA reads TGTGCCAGCAGCCCGGGGACTAGCGGGAGGTTTGAGACCCAGTACTTC. Translated, it gives CASSPGTSGRFETQYF.

This clone was observed once. V is TRBV5-1 and J is TRBJ2-1; TRBD2 aligns across 9 bases. This CDR3 comprises 15 residues. The V segment lost 0 bases and the J segment 6 bases; nucleotides outside the gene matches: 4. Germline assignment: CDR1 SGHRS and CDR2 YFSETQ. This CDR3 is CASSLGLAGLNEQFF. The CDR3 nucleotides are TGCGCCAGCAGCTTGGGTCTAGCGGGACTCAATGAGCAGTTCTTC.

This clone appeared a single time. J is TRBJ2-7 and V is TRBV5-5; D unresolved. V lost 4 bases and J 2 bases, leaving 10 bases between the germline ends. Germline assignment: CDR1 SGHKS and CDR2 YYEKEE (reference sequence). The CDR3 contains 13 residues. The CDR3 DNA sequence: TGTGCCAGCAGCCCTCAGTACACCTACGAGCAGTACTTC. Translating gives CASSPQYTYEQYF.

This chain joins TRBV6-5 and TRBJ2-5; D gene uncertain. The CDR3 runs 13 residues. Germline V gene sequence: CDR1 MNHEY, CDR2 SVGAGI. V gave up 8 bases and J gave up 7 bases, with 17 bases separating them. The CDR3 sequence is CASALGVSGTQYF. As DNA, the CDR3 is TGTGCCAGCGCCCTTGGGGTTTCGGGGACCCAGTACTTC.

This chain joins TRBV5-1 and TRBJ2-1; TRBD2 aligns across 10 bases. Germline lookup yields CDR1 SGHRS and CDR2 YFSETQ. The CDR3 extends over 15 amino acids. Germline trimming cut 3 bases from V and 8 bases from J; bases unmatched to any gene: 8. CDR3 sequence (DNA): TGCGCCAGCAGCTCCCTAGCGGGAGATAAAGATGAGCAGTTCTTC. It encodes CASSSLAGDKDEQFF.

This clone appeared once. The chain combines TRBV2 with TRBJ1-2; 7 bases match TRBD1. CDR1 is SNHLY and CDR2 is FYNNEI in the germline V gene. The junction had 9 bases not matched to a gene; V was cut back by 6 bases and J by 8 bases. The CDR3 consists of 13 residues. Here the CDR3 reads CASRPTGEAGYTF. CDR3 nucleotides: TGTGCCAGCAGGCCTACAGGGGAGGCGGGCTACACCTTC.

The chain couples TRBV5-1 to TRBJ1-5, with 7 nucleotides matching TRBD1. Germline V CDR1 and CDR2: SGHRS, YFSETQ. This CDR3 is 15 amino acids long. Unmatched junction bases numbered 5, after V lost 5 bases and J lost 0 bases. In DNA, the CDR3 is TGCGCCAGCAGACCGGGGACAGCTAGCAATCAGCCCCAGCATTTT. Amino acid sequence: CASRPGTASNQPQHF.

The V gene is TRBV6-5, the J gene TRBJ1-1; weak D call: TRBD1 (5 bases). With 2 bases removed from V and 5 bases from J, the gap between germline ends came to 9 bases. Germline assignment: CDR1 MNHEY and CDR2 SVGAGI. The CDR3 totals 13 residues. CDR3 coding DNA: TGTGCCAGCAGTTACACCGGGGGGACTGAAGCTTTCTTT. It translates to CASSYTGGTEAFF.

The genes are TRBV11-2 and TRBJ1-2; D not resolved. V lost 1 base to trimming and J lost 2 bases, with 8 bases between them. CDR3 size: 14 residues. Germline loops: CDR1 SGHAT, CDR2 FQNNGV. The CDR3 protein is CASSLGLGNYGYTF. The CDR3 DNA sequence: TGTGCCAGCAGCTTAGGGCTGGGAAACTATGGCTACACCTTC.

The count of this clone is one. The CDR3 spells CASSLARQNNYGYTF. The DNA of the CDR3 is TGTGCCAGCAGCTTAGCGAGGCAGAACAACTATGGCTACACCTTC. The rearrangement joins TRBV7-9 to TRBJ1-2; D not certain. The germline gives CDR1 SEHNR, CDR2 FQNEAQ (reference sequence). CDR3 length equals 15 residues. The V and J ends lost 0 bases and 2 bases respectively, with 10 bases between them.

The rearrangement uses TRBV9 and TRBJ1-1; tentative D call: TRBD1 (6 bases). The V and J ends lost 3 bases and 1 base respectively, with 10 bases between them. Germline V gene lookup returns CDR1 SGDLS and CDR2 YYNGEE. This CDR3 is built from 14 residues. CDR3 region: CASSGQVGNTEAFF. In DNA, the CDR3 is TGTGCCAGCAGCGGACAGGTTGGGAACACTGAAGCTTTCTTT.

This sequence joins TRBV19 and TRBJ1-2; D is undetermined. The germline gives CDR1 LNHDA, CDR2 SQIVND (reference sequence). V lost 3 bases and J lost 3, with 8 bases in between. The CDR3 runs to 13 residues. This CDR3 reads CASSIVGDYGYTF. CDR3 sequence (DNA): TGTGCCAGTAGTATTGTGGGTGACTATGGCTACACCTTC.

The chain couples TRBV6-5 to TRBJ1-1; D is unclear. CDR1 MNHEY and CDR2 SVGAGI come from the germline V gene. The CDR3 is 10 residues long. The germline V and J ends were trimmed by 8 bases and 1 base, with 2 bases remaining between them. In DNA form, the CDR3 reads TGTGCCAGCCGGAACACTGAAGCTTTCTTT. It yields the protein CASRNTEAFF.

The V gene is TRBV4-2, the J gene TRBJ2-1; 11 bases map to TRBD2. Germline CDR1 is LGHNA and CDR2 is YNFKEQ. The CDR3 extends over 15 amino acids. J was trimmed by 4 bases and V by 5 bases; bases with no gene match: 4. CDR3 sequence (DNA): TGTGCCAGCAGCTCCCGACTAGCGGGGTACAATGAGCAGTTCTTC. As protein: CASSSRLAGYNEQFF.

The chain joins TRBV5-1 to TRBJ1-1; D is uncertain. Germline V gene data show CDR1 as SGHRS and CDR2 as YFSETQ. There are 13 residues in the CDR3. V lost 0 bases, J lost 2 bases, and 5 bases lay in between. The DNA for the CDR3 is TGCGCCAGCAGCTTGGTTATTAACACTGAAGCTTTCTTT. Its protein product is CASSLVINTEAFF. Using reference TRBV5-1 and TRBJ1-1 for the parts outside the CDR3, the full variable domain is KAGVTQTPRYLIKTRGQQVTLSCSPISGHRSVSWYQQTPGQGLQFLFEYFSETQRNKGNFPGRFSGRQFSNSRSEMNVSTLELGDSALYLCASSLVINTEAFFGQGTRLTVV.